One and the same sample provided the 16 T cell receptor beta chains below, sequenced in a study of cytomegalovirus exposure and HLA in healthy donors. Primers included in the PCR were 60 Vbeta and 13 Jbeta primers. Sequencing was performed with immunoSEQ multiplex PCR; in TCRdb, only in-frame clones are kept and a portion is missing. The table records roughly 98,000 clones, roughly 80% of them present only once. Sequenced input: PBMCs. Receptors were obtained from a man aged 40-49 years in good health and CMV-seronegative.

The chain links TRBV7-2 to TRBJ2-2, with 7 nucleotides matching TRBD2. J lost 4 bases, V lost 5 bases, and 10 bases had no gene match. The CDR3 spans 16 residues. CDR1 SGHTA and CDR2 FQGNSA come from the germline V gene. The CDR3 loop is CASSPRSWGGTGELFF. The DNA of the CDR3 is TGTGCCAGCAGCCCCAGGAGCTGGGGGGGCACCGGGGAGCTGTTTTTT.

The CDR3 bases are TGTGCCAGCAGTTTATTTGGCGGGGGGGAGCAAGAGACCCAGTACTTC. Residues: CASSLFGGGEQETQYF. This chain joins TRBV28 and TRBJ2-5; the match to TRBD2 covers 9 bases. The CDR3 consists of 16 residues. V shed 1 base, J shed 2 bases, and the junction held 5 bases outside the gene matches. The V gene's germline CDR1 is MDHEN and CDR2 SYDVKM. Combining the CDR3 with reference TRBV28 and TRBJ2-5 gives the whole variable domain DVKVTQSSRYLVKRTGEKVFLECVQDMDHENMFWYRQDPGLGLRLIYFSYDVKMKEKGDIPEGYSVSREKKERFSLILESASTNQTSMYLCASSLFGGGEQETQYFGPGTRLLVL.

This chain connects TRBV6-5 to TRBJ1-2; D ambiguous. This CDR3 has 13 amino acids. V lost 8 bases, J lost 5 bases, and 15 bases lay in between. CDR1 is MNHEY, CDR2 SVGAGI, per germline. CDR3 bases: TGTGCCAGCGGAAGCGGGGTACAATATGGCTACACCTTC. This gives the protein CASGSGVQYGYTF.

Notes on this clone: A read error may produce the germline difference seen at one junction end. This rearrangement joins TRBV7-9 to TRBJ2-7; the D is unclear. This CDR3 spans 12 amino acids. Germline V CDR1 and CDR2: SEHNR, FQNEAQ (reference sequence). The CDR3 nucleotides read TGTTCCAGCAGCTTTTATCCCTACGAGCAGTACTTC. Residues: CSSSFYPYEQYF.

This CDR3 is CASSATSVSYNEQFF. CDR3 bases: TGTGCCAGCAGTGCGACTAGCGTCTCCTACAATGAGCAGTTCTTC. The chain uses TRBV28 and TRBJ2-1; 8 nucleotides match TRBD2. The V gene end was trimmed by 5 bases and the J gene end by 0 bases; junction bases not matched to a gene: 3. Germline CDR1 reads MDHEN; CDR2 reads SYDVKM. The CDR3 contains 15 residues.

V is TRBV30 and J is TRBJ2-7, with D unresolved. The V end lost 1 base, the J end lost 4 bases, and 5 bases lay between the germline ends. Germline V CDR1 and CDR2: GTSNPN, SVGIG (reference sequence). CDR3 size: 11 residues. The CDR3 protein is CAWSGQYEQYF. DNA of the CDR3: TGTGCCTGGAGTGGACAATACGAGCAGTACTTC.

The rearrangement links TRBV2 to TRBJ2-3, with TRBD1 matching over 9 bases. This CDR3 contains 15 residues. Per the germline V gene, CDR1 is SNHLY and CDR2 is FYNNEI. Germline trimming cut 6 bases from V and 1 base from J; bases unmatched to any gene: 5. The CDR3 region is CASRARDRGTDTQYF. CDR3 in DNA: TGTGCCAGCAGGGCCCGGGACAGGGGCACAGATACGCAGTATTTT.

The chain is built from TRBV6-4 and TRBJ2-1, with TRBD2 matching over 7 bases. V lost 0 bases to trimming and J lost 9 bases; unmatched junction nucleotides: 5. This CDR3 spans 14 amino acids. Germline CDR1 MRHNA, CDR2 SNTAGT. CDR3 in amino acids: CASSDSIGGGEQFF. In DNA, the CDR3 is TGTGCCAGCAGTGACTCGATCGGCGGGGGTGAGCAGTTCTTC.

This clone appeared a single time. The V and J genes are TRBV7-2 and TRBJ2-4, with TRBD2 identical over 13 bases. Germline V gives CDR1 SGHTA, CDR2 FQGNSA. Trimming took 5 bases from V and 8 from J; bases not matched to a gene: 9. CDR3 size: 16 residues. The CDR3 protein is CASSRTSGSLRDIQYF. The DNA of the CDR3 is TGTGCCAGCAGCAGGACTAGCGGGAGCCTACGGGACATTCAGTACTTC.

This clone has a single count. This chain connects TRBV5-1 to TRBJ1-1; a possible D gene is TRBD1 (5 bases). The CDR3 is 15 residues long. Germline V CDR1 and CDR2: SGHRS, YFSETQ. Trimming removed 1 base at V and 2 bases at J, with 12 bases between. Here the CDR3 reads CASSLSGSENTEAFF. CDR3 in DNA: TGCGCCAGCAGCTTGTCAGGGTCCGAAAACACTGAAGCTTTCTTT.

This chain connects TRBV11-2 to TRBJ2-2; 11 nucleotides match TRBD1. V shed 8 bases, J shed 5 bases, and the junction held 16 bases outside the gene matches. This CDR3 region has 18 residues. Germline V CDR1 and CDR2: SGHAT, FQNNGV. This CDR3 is CASPLASMWDRGTGELFF. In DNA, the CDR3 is TGTGCCAGCCCTCTCGCTTCCATGTGGGACAGGGGGACCGGGGAGCTGTTTTTT.

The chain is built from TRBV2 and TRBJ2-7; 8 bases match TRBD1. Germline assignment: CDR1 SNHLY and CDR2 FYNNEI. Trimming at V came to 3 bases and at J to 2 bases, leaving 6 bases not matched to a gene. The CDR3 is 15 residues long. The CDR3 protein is CASSEQTGAAYEQYF. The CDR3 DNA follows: TGTGCCAGCAGTGAGCAGACAGGGGCAGCCTACGAGCAGTACTTC.

Here the CDR3 reads CASPPGQSSNTEAFF. Written as DNA, the CDR3 is TGTGCCAGCCCACCGGGACAGAGCTCGAACACTGAAGCTTTCTTT. V gene TRBV28 combines with J gene TRBJ1-1; 7 bases fit TRBD1. The CDR3 is made up of 15 amino acids. The trim removed 8 bases at V and 1 base at J, leaving 10 bases unmatched. CDR1 and CDR2 (germline): MDHEN, SYDVKM.

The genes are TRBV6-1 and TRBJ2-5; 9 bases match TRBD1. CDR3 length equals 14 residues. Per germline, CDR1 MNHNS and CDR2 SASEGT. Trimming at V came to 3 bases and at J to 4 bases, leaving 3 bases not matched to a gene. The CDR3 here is CASSDGTGLETQYF. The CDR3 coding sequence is TGTGCCAGCAGTGACGGGACAGGGTTAGAGACCCAGTACTTC.

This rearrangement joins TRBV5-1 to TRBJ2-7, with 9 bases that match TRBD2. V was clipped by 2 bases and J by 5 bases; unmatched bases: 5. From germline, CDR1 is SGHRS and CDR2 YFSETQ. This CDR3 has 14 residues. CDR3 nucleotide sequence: TGCGCCAGCAGCTTAGGCGGGGGGGCCCACGAGCAGTACTTC. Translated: CASSLGGGAHEQYF.

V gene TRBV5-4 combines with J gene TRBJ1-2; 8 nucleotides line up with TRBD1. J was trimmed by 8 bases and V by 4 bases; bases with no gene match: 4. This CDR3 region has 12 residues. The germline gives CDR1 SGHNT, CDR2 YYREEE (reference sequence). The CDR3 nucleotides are TGTGCCAGCAGCGGCCGGGACAGGGGCTACACCTTC. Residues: CASSGRDRGYTF.